Presented here are 8 T cell receptor beta chains from one specimen sequenced in a study of blood T cell repertoires in COVID-19. Sequencing used immunoSEQ multiplex PCR; TCRdb keeps in-frame clones, though not all of them. The table lists almost 200,000 clones, about 86% of them singletons, with 0.7% to 0.95% in the top ten. The sequencing sample was made of peripheral blood. Receptors were obtained from a woman aged 65 to 85 with acute or convalescent COVID-19.

The V gene is TRBV19, the J gene TRBJ2-4; weak D call: TRBD2 (6 bases). The CDR3 runs to 15 residues. CDR1 and CDR2 (germline): LNHDA, SQIVND (reference sequence). V lost 1 base and J lost 6, with 13 bases in between. This chain's CDR3 is CASSIGPGAANIQYF. The CDR3 DNA is TGTGCCAGTAGTATAGGCCCGGGAGCCGCAAACATTCAGTACTTC.

This clone was detected once. The J gene is TRBJ2-3, the V gene TRBV2, with TRBD1 matching over 8 bases. Unmatched junction bases numbered 6, after V lost 3 bases and J lost 4 bases. This CDR3 is built from 15 residues. Germline V gene data show CDR1 as SNHLY and CDR2 as FYNNEI. The CDR3, as DNA: TGTGCCAGCAGTGACAGGGGGCGTAATGCAGATACGCAGTATTTT. This codes for CASSDRGRNADTQYF.

This chain connects TRBV6-5 to TRBJ2-6; 10 nucleotides agree with TRBD1. The germline V gene has CDR1 MNHEY and CDR2 SVGAGI. The CDR3 has 16 residues. V lost 4 bases, J lost 4 bases, and 4 bases stayed unmatched. The CDR3 coding sequence is TGTGCCAGCAGTTCCGGACAGGGGGACGGGGCCAACGTCCTGACTTTC. As protein: CASSSGQGDGANVLTF.

This clone was picked up one time. V and J are TRBV7-2 and TRBJ1-5, with 11 bases fitting TRBD1. Germline trimming cut 3 bases from V and 5 bases from J; bases unmatched to any gene: 6. Germline V CDR1 and CDR2: SGHTA, FQGNSA. This CDR3 contains 16 residues. This CDR3 reads CASSLVGTGGHQPQHF. The CDR3 nucleotides read TGTGCCAGCAGCTTGGTCGGGACAGGGGGACATCAGCCCCAGCATTTT.

This clone came up a few times. The chain is built from TRBV29-1 and TRBJ1-1, with D possibly being TRBD1 (6 bases). This CDR3 comprises 13 residues. Germline CDR1 and CDR2: SQVTM and ANQGSEA. V was pared by 4 bases and J by 1 base, with 10 bases between. The CDR3 loop is CSVVGGANTEAFF. The CDR3 DNA sequence: TGCAGCGTTGTTGGGGGCGCGAACACTGAAGCTTTCTTT.

The chain carries TRBV20-1 and TRBJ1-1; TRBD1 aligns across 11 bases. V dropped 6 bases and J dropped 4; count of bases not matched to a gene: 7. CDR1 is DFQATT, CDR2 SNEGSKA, per germline (reference sequence). The CDR3 is made up of 14 amino acids. CDR3 residues: CSASPGTGGTEAFF. In DNA form, the CDR3 reads TGCAGTGCCAGTCCCGGGACAGGGGGCACTGAAGCTTTCTTT.

This clone has a handful of counts. One end of the junction fails to match germline, which may point to a read error. In DNA, the CDR3 is TGCGCCAGCAGCTTGGCCGGACTCGGGACAGGGGGAATCTTC. Amino acids: CASSLAGLGTGGIF. The chain has TRBV5-1 and TRBJ2-1; 11 positions agree with TRBD1. The CDR3 length is 14 residues. CDR1 is SGHRS and CDR2 is YFSETQ in the germline V gene. Combining the CDR3 with reference TRBV5-1 and TRBJ2-1 gives the whole variable domain KAGVTQTPRYLIKTRGQQVTLSCSPISGHRSVSWYQQTPGQGLQFLFEYFSETQRNKGNFPGRFSGRQFSNSRSEMNVSTLELGDSALYLCASSLAGLGTGGIFGPGTRLTVL.

The chain uses TRBV29-1 and TRBJ2-2, with 10 bases fitting TRBD1. With 6 bases clipped from V and 7 bases from J, the junction kept 8 bases outside the gene matches. The germline V gene has CDR1 SQVTM and CDR2 ANQGSEA. This CDR3 contains 14 residues. The CDR3 nucleotides read TGCAGCGTGTTAGGGACAGGGGCCGGCGGGGAGCTGTTTTTT. Residues: CSVLGTGAGGELFF.